This T cell receptor (beta chain) was sequenced for a study of blood T cell repertoires in COVID-19. Study overall: PBMCs, B-cell-depleted T cells, or T cells provided the cDNA or gDNA that made up the material.

Under the authors' procedure: Reference gene primer amplification gave estimated nucleated cell counts. Clones were read by immunoSEQ multiplex PCR, and TCRdb kept only the in-frame ones, dropping some. From that table come the V and J calls and clone size; the DNA was used to work out D and trimming. The sample yields approximately 110,000 clones, approximately 89% seen once. CDR1 SGHTA and CDR2 FQGNSA come from the germline V gene. V gave up 6 bases and J gave up 4 bases; unmatched junction bases: 8. The CDR3 length is 17 residues. Sequencing was performed on peripheral blood. This sequence originates from a woman of 80 years or more with COVID-19, enrolled during active disease. The gene calls are TRBV7-2 and TRBJ2-5; 16 bases match TRBD2. Here the CDR3 reads CASRRPGLAGGVETQYF. Here the CDR3 DNA reads TGTGCCAGCAGGAGGCCGGGACTAGCGGGAGGGGTAGAGACCCAGTACTTC.